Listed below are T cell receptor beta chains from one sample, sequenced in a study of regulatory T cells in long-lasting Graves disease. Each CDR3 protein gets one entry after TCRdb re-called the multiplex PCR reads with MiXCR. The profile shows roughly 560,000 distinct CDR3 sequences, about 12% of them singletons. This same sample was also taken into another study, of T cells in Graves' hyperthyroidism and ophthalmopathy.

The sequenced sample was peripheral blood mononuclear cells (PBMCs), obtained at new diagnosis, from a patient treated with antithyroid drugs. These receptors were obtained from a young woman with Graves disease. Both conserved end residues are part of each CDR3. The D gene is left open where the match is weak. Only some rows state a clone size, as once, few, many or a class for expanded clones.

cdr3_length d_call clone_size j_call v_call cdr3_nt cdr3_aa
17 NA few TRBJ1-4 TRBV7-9 TGTGCCAGCAGCGAAGGGCGTTTAGGAACGTCGGATGAAAAACTGTTTTTT CASSEGRLGTSDEKLFF
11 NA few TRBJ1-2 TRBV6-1 TGTGCCAGCAGGAACCCGGACGGGCGATTTTTT CASRNPDGRFF
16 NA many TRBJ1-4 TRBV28 TGTGCCAGCAGTTTAAGTAGAGGAGCAACTAATGAAAAACTGTTTTTT CASSLSRGATNEKLFF
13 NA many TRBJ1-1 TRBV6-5 TGTGCCAGCAGTTCTGATCGGGTGGATGAAGCTTTCTTT CASSSDRVDEAFF
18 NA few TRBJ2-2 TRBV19 TGTGCCAGTAGTATAGAGGTGGGGCCGGTAGTGAACACCGGGGAGCTGTTTTTT CASSIEVGPVVNTGELFF
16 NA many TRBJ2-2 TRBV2 TGTGCCAGCAGTGAGTCGGGACTCCCAGCGACCGGGGAGCTGTTTTTT CASSESGLPATGELFF
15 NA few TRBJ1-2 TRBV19 TGTGCCAGTAGTACGCGGGCCAACACCCTCTATGGCTACACCTTC CASSTRANTLYGYTF
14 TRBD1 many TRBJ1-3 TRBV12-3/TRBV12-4 TGTGCCAGCAGCGGACAGGACGGCGGAAACACCATATATTTT CASSGQDGGNTIYF
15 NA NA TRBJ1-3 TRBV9 TGTGCCAGCAGCGTTTCCCGGGACGGAGGAAACACCATATATTTT CASSVSRDGGNTIYF
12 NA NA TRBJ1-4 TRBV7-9 TGTGCCAGCAGCTTAGGTACAGGTCTTCTGTTTTTT CASSLGTGLLFF
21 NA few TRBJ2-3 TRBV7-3 TGTGCCAGCAGCCGGCCGGGTGGACTCGGGGGGCCAGCGGGGTCCACAGATACGCAGTATTTT CASSRPGGLGGPAGSTDTQYF
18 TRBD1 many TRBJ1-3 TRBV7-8 TGTGCCAGCAGCTTAGTGGTTCCCGACAGGGGGCCTGGAAACACCATATATTTT CASSLVVPDRGPGNTIYF
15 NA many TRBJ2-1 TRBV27 TGTGCCAGCAGTTTCGGGACCCAGTCATACAATGAGCAGTTCTTC CASSFGTQSYNEQFF
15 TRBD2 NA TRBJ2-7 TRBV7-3 TGTGCCAGCAGCTTATCCAGCGGGAAAAGGTACGAGCAGTACTTC CASSLSSGKRYEQYF
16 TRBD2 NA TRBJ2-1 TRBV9 TGTGCCAGCAGCGTATCTTCGGGACTAGCGGGTAATGAGCAGTTCTTC CASSVSSGLAGNEQFF
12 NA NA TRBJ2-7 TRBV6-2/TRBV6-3 TGTGCCAGCAGCCCGGACGGGTTCGGGCAGTACTTC CASSPDGFGQYF
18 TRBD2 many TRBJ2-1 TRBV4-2 TGTGCCAGCAGCCAAGAAATAGCGGGAGGCAGCTCCTACAATGAGCAGTTCTTC CASSQEIAGGSSYNEQFF
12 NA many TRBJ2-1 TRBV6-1 TGTGCCAGCAGTCGCAATGACAATGAGCAGTTCTTC CASSRNDNEQFF
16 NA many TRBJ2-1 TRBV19 TGTGCCAGTAGGAAAAATCGGGAGAGCTCCTACAATGAGCAGTTCTTC CASRKNRESSYNEQFF
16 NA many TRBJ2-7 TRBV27 TGTGCCAGCAGTTTAGAGGTTGGCAGTTGGGCCTACGAGCAGTACTTC CASSLEVGSWAYEQYF
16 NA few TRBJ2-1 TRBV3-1 TGTGCCAGCAGCCGTCTCACTCCGAGCTCCTACAATGAGCAGTTCTTC CASSRLTPSSYNEQFF
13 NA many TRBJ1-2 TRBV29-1 TGCAGCGTTGAAGGGGGGCGGGCCGGAGGCTACACCTTC CSVEGGRAGGYTF
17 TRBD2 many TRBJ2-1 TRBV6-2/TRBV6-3 TGTGCCAGCAGTTTCTCCCTCGGGACTAGGGATTACAATGAGCAGTTCTTC CASSFSLGTRDYNEQFF
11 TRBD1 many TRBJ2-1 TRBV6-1 TGTGCCAGCAGTGGCGGGACAGGCCCATTCTTC CASSGGTGPFF
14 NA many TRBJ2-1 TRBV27 TGTGCCAGCAGTTTACAGGACTCCTACAATGAGCAGTTCTTC CASSLQDSYNEQFF
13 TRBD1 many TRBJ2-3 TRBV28 TGTGCCAGCAGTTGGGACAGGGAGGATACGCAGTATTTT CASSWDREDTQYF
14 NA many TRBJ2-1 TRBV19 TGTGCCAGTAGTATCGGGACGGTCTACAATGAGCAGTTCTTC CASSIGTVYNEQFF
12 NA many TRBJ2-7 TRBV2 TGTGCCAGCACCGGAGGCATCTACGAGCAGTACTTC CASTGGIYEQYF
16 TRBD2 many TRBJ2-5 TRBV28 TGTGCCAGCCGGACCTTTTTAGCGGGAGGCCGAGGGGTCCAGTACTTC CASRTFLAGGRGVQYF
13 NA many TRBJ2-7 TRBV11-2 TGTGCCAGCAGCTCTTCCAATTTGTACGAGCAGTACTTC CASSSSNLYEQYF
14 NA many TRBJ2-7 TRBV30 TGTGCCTGGAGTGTATCTCAGGGCTACTACGAGCAGTACTTC CAWSVSQGYYEQYF
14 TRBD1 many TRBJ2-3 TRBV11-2 TGTGCCAGCAGCCGCGGACAGGAATGGGATACGCAGTATTTT CASSRGQEWDTQYF
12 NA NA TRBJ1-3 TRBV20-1 TGCAGTGCTAGAAATCTAGGAAACACCATATATTTT CSARNLGNTIYF
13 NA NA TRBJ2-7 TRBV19 TGTGCCAGTAACCGAAGACTAGGGGGCGAGCAGTACTTC CASNRRLGGEQYF
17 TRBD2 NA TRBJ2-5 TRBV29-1 TGCAGCGTTGAATTACGAAACCAGACTAGCGGGGGGGAGACCCAGTACTTC CSVELRNQTSGGETQYF
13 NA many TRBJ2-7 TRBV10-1 TGCGCCAGCAGTGAGTCTGGGGGGGCAGGGCAGTACTTC CASSESGGAGQYF
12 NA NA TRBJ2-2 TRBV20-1 TGCAGTGCTGGCCGGTGGACCGGGGAGCTGTTTTTT CSAGRWTGELFF
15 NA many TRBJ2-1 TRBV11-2 TGTGCCAGCAGCTTAATAAGGGGTTCCTACAATGAGCAGTTCTTC CASSLIRGSYNEQFF
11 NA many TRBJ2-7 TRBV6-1 TGTGCCAGCAGGGAAAACTACGAGCAGTACTTC CASRENYEQYF
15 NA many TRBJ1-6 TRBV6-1 TGTGCCAGCAGTGAAGAGGGGTGGAGACGTTCACCCCTCCACTTT CASSEEGWRRSPLHF
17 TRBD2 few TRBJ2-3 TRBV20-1 TGCAGTGCTAGAGATCTAGCGGAACTAGGGGGCACAGATACGCAGTATTTT CSARDLAELGGTDTQYF
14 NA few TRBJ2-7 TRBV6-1 TGTGCCAGCAGCTCCTTTTCGAGCTCCTACGAGCAGTACTTC CASSSFSSSYEQYF
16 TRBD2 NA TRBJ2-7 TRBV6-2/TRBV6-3 TGTGCCAGCAGTTACTCGGTAGTAGCGGGGGGGCCAGAGCAGTACTTC CASSYSVVAGGPEQYF
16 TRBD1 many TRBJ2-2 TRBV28 TGTGCCAGCACTATGATCCAGGGGGCCGGGGGCGGGGAGCTGTTTTTT CASTMIQGAGGGELFF
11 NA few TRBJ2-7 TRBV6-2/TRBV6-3 TGTGCCAGCAGTTACTTGGCTGAGCAGTACTTC CASSYLAEQYF
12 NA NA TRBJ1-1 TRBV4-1 TGCGCCAGCAGCCATTCTCCGGCCGAAGCTTTCTTT CASSHSPAEAFF
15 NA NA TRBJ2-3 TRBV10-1 TGCGCCAGCAGTGTTTACCAGTCTAGCACAGATACGCAGTATTTT CASSVYQSSTDTQYF
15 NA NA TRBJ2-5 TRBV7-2 TGTGCCAGCAGCTTAAATCCCTCCGAGCAAGAGACCCGGTACTTC CASSLNPSEQETRYF
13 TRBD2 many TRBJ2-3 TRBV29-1 TGCAGCGTTGATTCGACTAGCGCCCTATTGCAGTATTTT CSVDSTSALLQYF
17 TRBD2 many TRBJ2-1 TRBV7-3 TGTGCCAGCAGCTCATCCCCCCGGACTAGCGGGAGGAATGAGCAGTTCTTC CASSSSPRTSGRNEQFF
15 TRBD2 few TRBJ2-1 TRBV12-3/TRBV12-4 TGTGCCAGCAGCTTGCGGGACTACGAAGACAATGAGCAGTTCTTC CASSLRDYEDNEQFF
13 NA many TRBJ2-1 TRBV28 TGTGCCAGCAGTTTATCGCCAGACAATGAGCAGTTCTTC CASSLSPDNEQFF
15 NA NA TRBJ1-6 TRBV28 TGTGCCAGCAGTCCCCATCTGCAAGATGGTTCACCCCTCCACTTT CASSPHLQDGSPLHF
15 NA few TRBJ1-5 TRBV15 TGTGCCACCAGCAGAGATAAGTTGCGAGATCAGCCCCAGCATTTT CATSRDKLRDQPQHF